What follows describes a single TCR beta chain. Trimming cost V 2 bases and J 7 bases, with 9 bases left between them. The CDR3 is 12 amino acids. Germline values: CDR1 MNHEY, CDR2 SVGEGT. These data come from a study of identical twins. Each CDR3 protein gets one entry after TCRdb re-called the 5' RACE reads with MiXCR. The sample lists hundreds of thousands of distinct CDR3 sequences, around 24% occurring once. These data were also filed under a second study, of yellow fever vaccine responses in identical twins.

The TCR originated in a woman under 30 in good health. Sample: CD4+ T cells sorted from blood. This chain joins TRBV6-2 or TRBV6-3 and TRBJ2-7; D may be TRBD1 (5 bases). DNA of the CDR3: TGTGCCAGCAGTTACCCAGGGTGGGAGCAGTACGTC. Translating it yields CASSYPGWEQYV.